The 24 T cell receptor beta chains below were found in one sample sequenced in a study of siplizumab effects on memory and regulatory T cells. Produced via immunoSEQ multiplex PCR; TCRdb's table is partial and in-frame only. The sample has about 110,000 clones; about 90% are singletons. The sequenced sample consisted of Tregs sorted from blood. Source of these receptors: a human donor in good health.

The rearrangement uses TRBV6-5 and TRBJ1-1, with D maybe TRBD1 (6 bases). The V gene lost 2 bases and the J gene lost 5 bases, with 18 bases spanning the gap. The CDR3 totals 16 residues. In germline, CDR1 is MNHEY, CDR2 SVGAGI. The CDR3 loop reads CASSYGPGQKGTEAFF. The CDR3 DNA reads TGTGCCAGCAGTTACGGTCCAGGACAGAAAGGAACTGAAGCTTTCTTT.

This chain links TRBV29-1 with TRBJ1-4, with a weak D call TRBD1 (6 bases). Germline V gene lookup returns CDR1 SQVTM and CDR2 ANQGSEA. The CDR3 runs to 13 residues. Trimming shortened V by 4 bases and J by 8 bases, and 14 bases separated the two germline ends. CDR3 sequence: CSVGTAIGEKLFF. Written as DNA, the CDR3 is TGCAGCGTTGGGACAGCAATAGGGGAAAAACTGTTTTTT.

This clone has a handful of counts. The rearrangement uses TRBV5-8 and TRBJ2-1; D is unresolved. Trimming shortened V by 4 bases and J by 7 bases, and 18 bases separated the two germline ends. Germline V gene data show CDR1 as SGHTS and CDR2 as YDEGEE. The CDR3 sequence is 15 residues long. CDR3 in DNA: TGTGCCAGCAGCATCCCCCTCCTGACTGGGAATGAGCAGTTCTTC. This gives the protein CASSIPLLTGNEQFF.

This chain joins TRBV4-2 and TRBJ2-5; TRBD2 aligns across 9 bases. Unmatched junction bases numbered 7, after V lost 0 bases and J lost 5 bases. CDR3 length: 16 amino acids. CDR1 and CDR2 from the germline V gene are LGHNA and YNFKEQ. The CDR3 DNA is TGTGCCAGCAGCCAAGAGAGGCTAGCGGGGCGGGAGACCCAGTACTTC. As protein: CASSQERLAGRETQYF.

The chain uses TRBV6-1 and TRBJ2-1; 9 bases are a match to TRBD2. Germline loops: CDR1 MNHNS, CDR2 SASEGT. This CDR3 has 13 amino acids. The V segment lost 6 bases and the J segment 9 bases; nucleotides outside the gene matches: 6. The CDR3 nucleotides read TGTGCCAGCAGCGCGGGAGGGCAAGGTGAGCAGTTCTTC. The encoded protein is CASSAGGQGEQFF.

This chain links TRBV6-1 with TRBJ1-1; 7 bases match TRBD1. Per germline, CDR1 MNHNS and CDR2 SASEGT. Trimming at V came to 4 bases and at J to 0 bases, leaving 8 bases not matched to a gene. The length of the CDR3 is 16 residues. This CDR3 is CASSAGSGGVNTEAFF. In DNA, the CDR3 is TGTGCCAGCAGTGCAGGCTCAGGGGGAGTGAACACTGAAGCTTTCTTT.

The count of this clone is one. A read error may account for a junction end that differs from germline. The chain links TRBV2 to TRBJ1-2; D may be TRBD1 (5 bases). The CDR3 is made up of 13 amino acids. From germline, CDR1 is SNHLY and CDR2 FYNNEI. The CDR3 DNA reads TGTGCCACCAGTTTCATCGGGGCTGGTGGCTACACCTTC. Translated: CATSFIGAGGYTF.

This chain connects TRBV14 to TRBJ1-1, with D possibly matching TRBD1 (6 bases). Germline CDR1 reads SGHDN; CDR2 reads FVKESK. The CDR3 sequence is 16 residues long. The V and J ends lost 5 bases and 2 bases respectively, with 18 bases between them. CDR3 nucleotide sequence: TGTGCCAGCAGCGCTCAATCCGGGACAATTAACACTGAAGCTTTCTTT. Its translation: CASSAQSGTINTEAFF.

This chain uses TRBV2 with TRBJ2-1; 9 bases align to TRBD2. The length of the CDR3 is 16 residues. V lost 2 bases, J lost 7 bases, and 9 bases stayed unmatched. The germline gives CDR1 SNHLY, CDR2 FYNNEI. The CDR3 is CASSEQAGGGRNEQFF. In nucleotides, the CDR3 is TGTGCCAGCAGTGAACAAGCGGGAGGAGGGAGGAATGAGCAGTTCTTC.

The CDR3: CASSLGPTQETQYF. DNA for the CDR3: TGTGCCAGCAGCTTAGGACCCACTCAAGAGACCCAGTACTTC. The rearrangement uses TRBV11-2 and TRBJ2-5; the D is unclear. The CDR3 loop spans 14 amino acids. Germline CDR1 is SGHAT and CDR2 is FQNNGV. Deletions cut 1 base from V and 2 bases from J, with 8 bases between.

This clone was seen only once. The V and J genes are TRBV5-1 and TRBJ1-1, with D tentatively TRBD1 (6 bases). Germline loops: CDR1 SGHRS, CDR2 YFSETQ. The CDR3 sequence is 12 residues long. V was pared by 5 bases and J by 14 bases, with 19 bases between. In DNA, the CDR3 is TGCGCCAGCAGGGAACAGGGCCGAGGCCCCTTCTTT. It encodes CASREQGRGPFF. Based on the CDR3 plus reference TRBV5-1 and TRBJ1-1, the full variable domain is KAGVTQTPRYLIKTRGQQVTLSCSPISGHRSVSWYQQTPGQGLQFLFEYFSETQRNKGNFPGRFSGRQFSNSRSEMNVSTLELGDSALYLCASREQGRGPFFGQGTRLTVV.

The rearrangement uses TRBV5-1 and TRBJ2-3, with TRBD2 matching over 7 bases. V dropped 4 bases and J dropped 0; count of bases not matched to a gene: 5. Germline V gene data show CDR1 as SGHRS and CDR2 as YFSETQ. The CDR3 has 15 residues. The CDR3 region has the DNA TGCGCCAGCAGCCCCGGGACTACGAGCACAGATACGCAGTATTTT. Its translation is CASSPGTTSTDTQYF.

The CDR3 region is CASSLGWTGGYEQYF. CDR3 DNA sequence: TGCGCCAGCAGCTTGGGATGGACAGGGGGCTACGAGCAGTACTTC. The rearrangement links TRBV5-1 to TRBJ2-5; 10 nucleotides agree with TRBD1. Near its end, the DNA agrees better with TRBJ2-7, so the J call may be wrong. Germline loops: CDR1 SGHRS, CDR2 YFSETQ. This CDR3 is built from 15 residues.

The rearrangement joins TRBV5-6 to TRBJ1-2, with a weak D call TRBD1 (6 bases). The CDR3 extends over 14 amino acids. Germline lookup yields CDR1 SGHDT and CDR2 YYEEEE. Trimming pared 5 bases from V and 4 bases from J, leaving 15 bases between. The CDR3 region has the DNA TGTGCCAGCAGGAGTACAGGGTTTCGCTATGGCTACACCTTC. Its protein is CASRSTGFRYGYTF.

This clone was seen once. The rearrangement links TRBV19 to TRBJ1-1, with D unclear. The germline V gene has CDR1 LNHDA and CDR2 SQIVND (reference sequence). The CDR3 runs 12 residues. Trimming pared 4 bases from V and 8 bases from J, leaving 11 bases between. This CDR3 reads CASSTRGYEAFF. DNA of the CDR3: TGTGCCAGTAGTACCCGAGGATACGAAGCTTTCTTT.

The chain combines TRBV6-5 with TRBJ2-3; 7 nucleotides agree with TRBD2. V dropped 5 bases and J dropped 2; count of bases not matched to a gene: 7. The germline CDR1 and CDR2 sequences are MNHEY and SVGAGI. The CDR3 totals 15 residues. CDR3 loop: CASSQWRGTTDTQYF. For the CDR3, the DNA is TGTGCCAGCAGTCAATGGCGGGGGACCACAGATACGCAGTATTTT.

The chain employs TRBV6-1 and TRBJ2-7; D possibly corresponds to TRBD1 (6 bases). There are 14 residues in the CDR3. CDR1 MNHNS and CDR2 SASEGT come from the germline V gene. Trimming removed 0 bases from V and 3 bases from J, with 9 bases in between. For the CDR3, the DNA is TGTGCCAGCAGTGAAGCAGGGGGAAACTACGAGCAGTACTTC. Residues: CASSEAGGNYEQYF.

The genes are TRBV18 and TRBJ2-7, with TRBD1 as a possible D gene (5 bases). Germline loops: CDR1 KGHSH, CDR2 LQKENI. Trimming took off 5 bases at V and 5 bases at J, with 7 bases between the two ends. There are 11 residues in the CDR3. The CDR3 protein is CASSGANEQYF. The DNA of the CDR3 is TGTGCCAGCTCAGGGGCCAACGAGCAGTACTTC.

This chain joins TRBV7-9 and TRBJ2-1; no clear D. Germline CDR1 reads SEHNR; CDR2 reads FQNEAQ (reference sequence). This CDR3 has 15 amino acids. V was trimmed by 5 bases and J by 4 bases, leaving 15 bases between them. CDR3 sequence reads: CASSHGELLYNEQFF. For the CDR3, the DNA is TGTGCCAGCAGCCACGGAGAATTATTATACAATGAGCAGTTCTTC. Based on the CDR3 plus reference TRBV7-9 and TRBJ2-1, the full variable domain is DTGVSQNPRHKITKRGQNVTFRCDPISEHNRLYWYRQTLGQGPEFLTYFQNEAQLEKSRLLSDRFSAERPKGSFSTLEIQRTEQGDSAMYLCASSHGELLYNEQFFGPGTRLTVL.

The chain is built from TRBV19 and TRBJ1-2, with 7 bases aligning to TRBD1. CDR1 is LNHDA and CDR2 is SQIVND in the germline V gene (reference sequence). The J segment lost 8 bases and the V segment lost 1 base, leaving 10 bases of the junction unmatched. CDR3 length: 15 residues. As DNA, the CDR3 is TGTGCCAGTAGTATAGGAGGGGGCGCCTTCTGGGGCTACACCTTC. It is translated as CASSIGGGAFWGYTF.

The chain joins TRBV9 to TRBJ2-1; D is perhaps TRBD2 (6 bases). CDR1 is SGDLS and CDR2 is YYNGEE in the germline V gene. The ends were cut back, 4 bases at V and 4 bases at J, with 12 bases in the middle. The CDR3 runs 14 residues. The CDR3 here is CASSSGLIYNEQFF. CDR3 bases: TGTGCCAGCAGCTCGGGACTTATTTACAATGAGCAGTTCTTC.

This clone has just one count. CDR3 coding DNA: TGTGCCAGCAGCTTAGAAGGGGTCTACTCTGGGGCCAACGTCCTGACTTTC. This translates into CASSLEGVYSGANVLTF. The chain recombines TRBV11-1 with TRBJ2-6, with a possible D match to TRBD1 (5 bases). Trimming removed 1 base at V and 0 bases at J, with 10 bases between. This CDR3 is built from 17 residues. CDR1 is SGHAT and CDR2 is FQDESV in the germline V gene (reference sequence).

The chain employs TRBV5-1 and TRBJ2-2; no firm D call. The V end lost 0 bases, the J end lost 1 base, and 7 bases lay between the germline ends. CDR3 length: 15 residues. The germline gives CDR1 SGHRS, CDR2 YFSETQ. The CDR3 DNA is TGCGCCAGCAGCTTGGGGCAGTTGAACACCGGGGAGCTGTTTTTT. This translates into CASSLGQLNTGELFF.

V gene TRBV5-1 combines with J gene TRBJ1-3, with D unclear. The ends were cut back, 0 bases at V and 0 bases at J, with 10 bases in the middle. Germline CDR1 SGHRS, CDR2 YFSETQ. CDR3 length: 16 amino acids. CDR3: CASSLGQQSSGNTIYF. In DNA form, the CDR3 reads TGCGCCAGCAGCTTGGGGCAGCAGAGCTCTGGAAACACCATATATTTT.